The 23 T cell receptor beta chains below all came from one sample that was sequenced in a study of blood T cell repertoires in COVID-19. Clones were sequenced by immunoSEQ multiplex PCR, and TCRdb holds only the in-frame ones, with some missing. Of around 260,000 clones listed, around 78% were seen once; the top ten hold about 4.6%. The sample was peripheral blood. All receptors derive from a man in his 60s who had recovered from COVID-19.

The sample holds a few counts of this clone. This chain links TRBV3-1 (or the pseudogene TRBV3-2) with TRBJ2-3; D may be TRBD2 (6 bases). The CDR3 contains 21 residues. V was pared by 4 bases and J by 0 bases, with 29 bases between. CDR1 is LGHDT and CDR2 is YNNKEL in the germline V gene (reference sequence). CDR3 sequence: CASSRQPGGVAASSSTDTQYF. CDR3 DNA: TGTGCCAGCAGCCGACAGCCAGGAGGTGTAGCGGCATCTTCTAGCACAGATACGCAGTATTTT.

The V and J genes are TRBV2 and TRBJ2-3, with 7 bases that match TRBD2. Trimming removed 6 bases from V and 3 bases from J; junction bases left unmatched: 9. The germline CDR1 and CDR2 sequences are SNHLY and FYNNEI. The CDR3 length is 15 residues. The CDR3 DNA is TGTGCCAGCAGCCCGGACAAGGGAGGGACAGATACGCAGTATTTT. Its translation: CASSPDKGGTDTQYF.

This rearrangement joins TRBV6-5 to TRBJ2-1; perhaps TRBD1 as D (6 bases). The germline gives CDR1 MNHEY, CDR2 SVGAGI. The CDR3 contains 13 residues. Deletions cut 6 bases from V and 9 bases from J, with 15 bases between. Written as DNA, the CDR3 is TGTGCCAGCAGAACCGGGACACTCGGTGAGCAGTTCTTC. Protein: CASRTGTLGEQFF.

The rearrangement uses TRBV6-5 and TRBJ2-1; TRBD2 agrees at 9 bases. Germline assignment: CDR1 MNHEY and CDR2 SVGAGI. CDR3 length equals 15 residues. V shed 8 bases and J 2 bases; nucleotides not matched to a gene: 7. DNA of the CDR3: TGTGCCAGCGGGATAGCGGGAGCTGCCTACAATGAGCAGTTCTTC. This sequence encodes CASGIAGAAYNEQFF.

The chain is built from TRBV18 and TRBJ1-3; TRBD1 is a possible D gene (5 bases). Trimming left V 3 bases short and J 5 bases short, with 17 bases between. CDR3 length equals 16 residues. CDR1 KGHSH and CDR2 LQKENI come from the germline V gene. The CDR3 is CASSPFRQGSRNTIYF. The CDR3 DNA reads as TGTGCCAGCTCACCTTTTCGGCAGGGAAGTAGAAACACCATATATTTT.

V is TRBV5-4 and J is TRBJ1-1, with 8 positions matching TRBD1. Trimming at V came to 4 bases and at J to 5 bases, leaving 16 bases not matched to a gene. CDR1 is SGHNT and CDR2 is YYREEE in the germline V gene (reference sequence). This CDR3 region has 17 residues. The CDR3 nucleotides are TGTGCCAGCAGCCCCGGGACAGGAGGGGGTCTGGTGACTGAAGCTTTCTTT. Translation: CASSPGTGGGLVTEAFF.

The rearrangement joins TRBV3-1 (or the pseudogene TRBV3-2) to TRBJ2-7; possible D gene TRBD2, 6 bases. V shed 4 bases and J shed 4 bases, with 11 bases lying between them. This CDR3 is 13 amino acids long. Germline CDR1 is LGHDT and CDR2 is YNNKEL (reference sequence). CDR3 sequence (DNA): TGTGCCAGCAGCCGTAGCGGATATTACGAGCAGTACTTC. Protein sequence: CASSRSGYYEQYF.

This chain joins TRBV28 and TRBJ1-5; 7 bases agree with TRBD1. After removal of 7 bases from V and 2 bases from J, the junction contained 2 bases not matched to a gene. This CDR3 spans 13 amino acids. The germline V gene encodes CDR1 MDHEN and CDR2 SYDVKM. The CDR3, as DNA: TGTGCCAGCAACGGACAGGGCAATCAGCCCCAGCATTTT. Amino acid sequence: CASNGQGNQPQHF.

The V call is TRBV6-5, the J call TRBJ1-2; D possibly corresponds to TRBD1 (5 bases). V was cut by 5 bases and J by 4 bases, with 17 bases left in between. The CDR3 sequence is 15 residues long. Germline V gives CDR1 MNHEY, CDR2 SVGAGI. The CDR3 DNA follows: TGTGCCAGCAGTAGCCGTAGCGGGGCGACCTATGGCTACACCTTC. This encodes CASSSRSGATYGYTF.

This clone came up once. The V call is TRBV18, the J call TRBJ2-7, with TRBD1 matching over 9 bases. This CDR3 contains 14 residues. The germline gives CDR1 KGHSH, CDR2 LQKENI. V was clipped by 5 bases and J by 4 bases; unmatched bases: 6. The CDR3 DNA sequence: TGTGCCAGCTCAAGGGGACAGGGTATTTACGAGCAGTACTTC. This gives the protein CASSRGQGIYEQYF.

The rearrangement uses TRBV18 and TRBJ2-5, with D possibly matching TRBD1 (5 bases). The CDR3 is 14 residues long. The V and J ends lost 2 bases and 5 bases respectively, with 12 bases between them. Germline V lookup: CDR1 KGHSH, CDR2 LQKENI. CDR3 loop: CASSPNLGAETQYF. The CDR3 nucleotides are TGTGCCAGCTCACCAAATCTAGGGGCGGAGACCCAGTACTTC.

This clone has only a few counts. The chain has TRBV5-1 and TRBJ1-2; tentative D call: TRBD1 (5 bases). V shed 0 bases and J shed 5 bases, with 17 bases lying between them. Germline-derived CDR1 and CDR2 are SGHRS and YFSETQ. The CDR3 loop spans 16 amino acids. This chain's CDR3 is CASSLVGAGASYGYTF. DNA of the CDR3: TGCGCCAGCAGCTTGGTTGGGGCAGGAGCCTCGTATGGCTACACCTTC.

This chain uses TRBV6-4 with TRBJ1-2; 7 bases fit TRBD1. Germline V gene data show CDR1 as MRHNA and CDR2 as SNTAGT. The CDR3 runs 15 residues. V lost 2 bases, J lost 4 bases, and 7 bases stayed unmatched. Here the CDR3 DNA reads TGTGCCAGCAGTGACGGGGCAGGGGGAATCTATGGCTACACCTTC. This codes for CASSDGAGGIYGYTF.

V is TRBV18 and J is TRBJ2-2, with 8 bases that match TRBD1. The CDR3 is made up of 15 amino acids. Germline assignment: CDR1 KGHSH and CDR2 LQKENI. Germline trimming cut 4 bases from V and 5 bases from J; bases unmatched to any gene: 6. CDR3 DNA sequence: TGTGCCAGCTCACTACAACAGGGGGAGACCGGGGAGCTGTTTTTT. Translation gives CASSLQQGETGELFF.

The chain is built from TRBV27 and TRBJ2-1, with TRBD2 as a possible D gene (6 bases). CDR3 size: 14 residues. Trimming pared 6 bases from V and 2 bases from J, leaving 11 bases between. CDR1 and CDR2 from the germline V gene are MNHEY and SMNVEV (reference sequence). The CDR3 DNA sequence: TGTGCCAGCAGGCCCCGGGAGACCTACAATGAGCAGTTCTTC. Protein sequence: CASRPRETYNEQFF.

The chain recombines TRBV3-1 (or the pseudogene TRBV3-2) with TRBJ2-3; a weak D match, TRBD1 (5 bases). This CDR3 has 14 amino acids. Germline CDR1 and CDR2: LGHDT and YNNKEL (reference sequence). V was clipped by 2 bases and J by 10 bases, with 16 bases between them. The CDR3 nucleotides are TGTGCCAGCAGCCAAAGGGCCGGGCCCAGGGCGCAGTATTTT. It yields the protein CASSQRAGPRAQYF.

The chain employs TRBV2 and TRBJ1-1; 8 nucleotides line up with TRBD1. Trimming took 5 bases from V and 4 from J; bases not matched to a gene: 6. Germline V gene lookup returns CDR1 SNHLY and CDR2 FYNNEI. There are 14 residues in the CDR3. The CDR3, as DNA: TGTGCCAGCAGTCCAACAGGGGGATTCACTGAAGCTTTCTTT. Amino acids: CASSPTGGFTEAFF.

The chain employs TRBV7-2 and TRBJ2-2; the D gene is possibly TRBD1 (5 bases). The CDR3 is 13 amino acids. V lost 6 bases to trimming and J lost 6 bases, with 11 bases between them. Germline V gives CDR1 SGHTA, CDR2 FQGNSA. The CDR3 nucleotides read TGTGCCAGCAGGGTTTCAGGGTCCGGGGAGCTGTTTTTT. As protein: CASRVSGSGELFF.

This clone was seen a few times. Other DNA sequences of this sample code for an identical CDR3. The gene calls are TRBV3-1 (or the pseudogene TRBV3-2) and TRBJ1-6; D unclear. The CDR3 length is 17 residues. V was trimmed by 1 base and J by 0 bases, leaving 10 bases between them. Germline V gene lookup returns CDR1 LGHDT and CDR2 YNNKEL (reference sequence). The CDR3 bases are TGTGCCAGCAGCCAAGTTAGCGGGAGCTCCTATAATTCACCCCTCCACTTT. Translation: CASSQVSGSSYNSPLHF.

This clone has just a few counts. This CDR3 reads CASSPRADRAPQPQHF. The DNA of the CDR3 is TGTGCCAGCAGCCCAAGAGCGGACAGGGCCCCCCAGCCCCAGCATTTT. The chain is built from TRBV4-2 and TRBJ1-5; 8 bases agree with TRBD1. Germline V lookup: CDR1 LGHNA, CDR2 YNFKEQ. The CDR3 has 16 amino acids. J gave up 7 bases and V 4 bases, and 12 bases lay outside the gene matches.

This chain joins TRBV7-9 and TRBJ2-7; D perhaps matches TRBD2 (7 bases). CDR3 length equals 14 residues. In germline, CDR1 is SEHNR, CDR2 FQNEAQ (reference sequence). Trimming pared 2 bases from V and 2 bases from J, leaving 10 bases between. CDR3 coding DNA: TGTGCCAGCAGCTTACGGGGGGCGGCCTACGAGCAGTACTTC. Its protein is CASSLRGAAYEQYF.

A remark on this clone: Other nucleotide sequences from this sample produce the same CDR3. For the CDR3, the DNA is TGTGCCAGCAGCGTAGGTTCAGGGGGTACAGATACGCAGTATTTT. Translated, it gives CASSVGSGGTDTQYF. This sequence joins TRBV9 and TRBJ2-3; 7 bases align to TRBD1. Germline CDR1 and CDR2: SGDLS and YYNGEE. The CDR3 totals 15 residues. Germline trimming cut 0 bases from V and 3 bases from J; bases unmatched to any gene: 4.

Here the CDR3 DNA reads TGTGCCAGCAGTGGACAGGGGGCGGGCGAGCAGTACTTC. As protein: CASSGQGAGEQYF. The rearrangement joins TRBV27 to TRBJ2-7; 11 nucleotides line up with TRBD1. This CDR3 comprises 13 residues. J lost 6 bases, V lost 5 bases, and 3 bases had no gene match. Germline V gene lookup returns CDR1 MNHEY and CDR2 SMNVEV (reference sequence).